The clone carrying this T cell receptor (beta chain) was observed at least ten times. Researchers took RNA transcripts and amplified the TCR beta CDR3 regions from them. In the first-round RT-PCR of the TCR CDR3, the HTBI primer set was used. TCRdb ran MiXCR on the multiplex PCR reads and lists one entry per CDR3 protein. Altogether some 620,000 distinct CDR3 sequences are present, 16% being singletons, with the ten largest covering 3.8%. The sample originates from a study of T cells in Graves' hyperthyroidism and ophthalmopathy. Researchers defined stable Graves' hyperthyroidism as no ophthalmopathy progression within 18 months. Clinicians diagnosed patients from clinical symptoms, serum thyroxine and TRAb, thyroid ultrasound and orbital computed tomography. The CDR3 length is 17 residues. The germline CDR1 and CDR2 sequences are SGHAT and FQNNGV. The V end was cut by 5 bases, the J end by 3 bases, with 21 bases between.

This sequence originates from a woman aged 30 to 39 with Graves' hyperthyroidism. The source material was blood. J is TRBJ2-3 and V is TRBV11-2, with D possibly called TRBD1 or TRBD2 (5 bases each). CDR3 sequence: CASSRMGRASATDTQYF. The CDR3, as DNA: TGTGCCAGCAGCCGGATGGGGCGGGCCTCCGCAACAGATACGCAGTATTTT.